Below, 28 T cell receptor beta chains from the same sample are listed, as sequenced in a study of cytomegalovirus exposure and HLA in healthy donors. Sequencing was performed with immunoSEQ multiplex PCR; in TCRdb, only in-frame clones are kept and a portion is missing. The data show some 270,000 clones, 70% to 90% seen once. Sequencing was performed on PBMCs. Source of these receptors: a woman younger than 30 in good health and CMV-seronegative.

V and J are TRBV7-9 and TRBJ2-7; 13 bases are shared with TRBD2. Germline loops: CDR1 SEHNR, CDR2 FQNEAQ (reference sequence). The CDR3 extends over 15 amino acids. The V segment lost 3 bases and the J segment 6 bases; nucleotides outside the gene matches: 5. CDR3 in DNA: TGTGCCAGCAGCTTCGGACTAGCGGGAGTTGGCGAGCAGTACTTC. Translating gives CASSFGLAGVGEQYF.

V usage is TRBV10-3 and J usage is TRBJ2-2; TRBD1 matches at 7 bases. J lost 1 base, V lost 4 bases, and 3 bases had no gene match. The CDR3 has 15 residues. From germline, CDR1 is ENHRY and CDR2 SYGVKD. The CDR3 nucleotides read TGTGCCATCAGTGGGACAGGACTGAACACCGGGGAGCTGTTTTTT. Translated, it gives CAISGTGLNTGELFF.

In regard to this clone: This sample also contains other DNA sequences that code for the same CDR3. CDR3 loop: CASSLSTGGDGYTF. CDR3 DNA: TGTGCCAGCAGTTTATCAACAGGGGGGGATGGCTACACCTTC. This chain joins TRBV27 and TRBJ1-2; 8 bases are shared with TRBD1. Germline values: CDR1 MNHEY, CDR2 SMNVEV (reference sequence). The CDR3 covers 14 residues. V gave up 0 bases and J gave up 6 bases; unmatched junction bases: 3.

The chain joins TRBV5-6 to TRBJ1-4; 9 bases map to TRBD1. Trimming at V came to 0 bases and at J to 8 bases, leaving 11 bases not matched to a gene. Germline V gene sequence: CDR1 SGHDT, CDR2 YYEEEE. This CDR3 comprises 17 residues. CDR3 bases: TGTGCCAGCAGCTTGGCCGGGACAGGGATTAGCAGAGAAAAACTGTTTTTT. Translation gives CASSLAGTGISREKLFF.

The chain couples TRBV2 to TRBJ2-5; D might be TRBD2 (6 bases). V dropped 9 bases and J dropped 5 bases, with 19 bases sitting between them. CDR3 length: 14 amino acids. Germline lookup yields CDR1 SNHLY and CDR2 FYNNEI. The CDR3 nucleotides read TGTGCCAGTTTGGGGGGAAGCAAGATCGAGACCCAGTACTTC. Residues: CASLGGSKIETQYF.

The chain combines TRBV6-5 with TRBJ2-7; no reliable D call. CDR3 length: 13 residues. Germline CDR1 MNHEY, CDR2 SVGAGI. Trimming pared 4 bases from V and 5 bases from J, leaving 12 bases between. The CDR3 is CASSSFGSHEQYF. The CDR3 nucleotides are TGTGCCAGCAGTTCTTTCGGGTCCCACGAGCAGTACTTC.

V is TRBV12-1 and J is TRBJ2-5; TRBD2, the table's D call, was not compared with the DNA. TRBV12-1 is annotated as a pseudogene. The CDR3 is 14 amino acids. The CDR3 DNA reads TGTGCCGGCCCATCCACTAGCGACCAAGAGACCCAGTACTTC. It translates to CAGPSTSDQETQYF.

The CDR3 DNA is TGTGCCAGCAGTTACTCGGACAGGAACTATGGCTACACCTTC. It specifies CASSYSDRNYGYTF. The chain couples TRBV6-6 to TRBJ1-2, with 7 nucleotides matching TRBD1. V lost 0 bases, J lost 2 bases, and 0 bases stayed unmatched. The CDR3 is made up of 14 amino acids. Germline V gene sequence: CDR1 MNHNY, CDR2 SVGAGI (reference sequence).

The V and J genes are TRBV25-1 and TRBJ2-7; D perhaps matches TRBD2 (5 bases). The CDR3 spans 13 residues. Trimming removed 8 bases at V and 3 bases at J, with 14 bases between. Germline V gene sequence: CDR1 MGHDK, CDR2 SYGVNS. The CDR3 nucleotides read TGTGCCAGCGGGAGCTTGGGGAGCTACGAGCAGTACTTC. This gives the protein CASGSLGSYEQYF.

The chain carries TRBV7-9 and TRBJ2-7; 7 bases are a match to TRBD2. The CDR3 covers 13 residues. Per the germline V gene, CDR1 is SEHNR and CDR2 is FQNEAQ (reference sequence). With 4 bases clipped from V and 3 bases from J, the junction kept 3 bases outside the gene matches. The CDR3 DNA reads as TGTGCCAGCAGCTCGGCGGGGGTCTACGAGCAGTACTTC. This encodes CASSSAGVYEQYF.

The rearrangement uses TRBV9 and TRBJ1-2; D perhaps matches TRBD1 (6 bases). The CDR3 length is 17 residues. The V and J ends lost 4 bases and 0 bases respectively, with 19 bases between them. The germline V gene encodes CDR1 SGDLS and CDR2 YYNGEE. The CDR3 reads CASSPVAGAESNYGYTF. In DNA form, the CDR3 reads TGTGCCAGCAGCCCCGTGGCGGGGGCGGAATCTAACTATGGCTACACCTTC.

This clone was recorded a few times. The chain's CDR3 is CASSSRDSYGYTF. The CDR3, as DNA: TGTGCCAGCAGCTCCCGGGACAGCTATGGCTACACCTTC. The chain carries TRBV9 and TRBJ1-2; 7 bases map to TRBD1. The CDR3 sequence is 13 residues long. Per germline, CDR1 SGDLS and CDR2 YYNGEE. The V gene end was trimmed by 4 bases and the J gene end by 4 bases; junction bases not matched to a gene: 4. Based on the CDR3 plus reference TRBV9 and TRBJ1-2, the full variable domain is DSGVTQTPKHLITATGQRVTLRCSPRSGDLSVYWYQQSLDQGLQFLIQYYNGEERAKGNILERFSAQQFPDLHSELNLSSLELGDSALYFCASSSRDSYGYTFGSGTRLTVV.

This clone was observed a few times. Here the CDR3 DNA reads TGTGCTAGTGGTTTGACAAATCAGCCCCAGCATTTT. The encoded protein is CASGLTNQPQHF. This chain joins TRBV12-5 and TRBJ1-5; D unclear. The CDR3 runs to 12 residues. V was shortened by 2 bases and J by 4 bases, with 3 bases between the two germline ends. Germline CDR1 reads LGHNT; CDR2 reads FRNRAP.

CDR3 residues: CASGGGTGGAGDTQYF. The CDR3 nucleotides are TGTGCTAGTGGTGGTGGGACAGGGGGCGCCGGAGATACGCAGTATTTT. V is TRBV12-5 and J is TRBJ2-3; 12 nucleotides match TRBD1. Germline CDR1 and CDR2: LGHNT and FRNRAP. V was pared by 5 bases and J by 5 bases, with 8 bases of the junction left unmatched. The CDR3 covers 16 residues. The full variable domain, with the rest looked up from reference TRBV12-5 and TRBJ2-3, is DARVTQTPRHKVTEMGQEVTMRCQPILGHNTVFWYRQTMMQGLELLAYFRNRAPLDDSGMPKDRFSAEMPDATLATLKIQPSEPRDSAVYFCASGGGTGGAGDTQYFGPGTRLTVL.

This clone was seen only a few times. This chain uses TRBV10-1 with TRBJ1-5; the match to TRBD1 covers 7 bases. The germline gives CDR1 WNHNN, CDR2 SYGVQD (reference sequence). The CDR3 is made up of 14 amino acids. V gave up 7 bases and J gave up 3 bases; unmatched junction bases: 6. The CDR3 loop is CASTGDSANQPQHF. CDR3 in DNA: TGCGCCAGCACTGGGGACAGCGCCAATCAGCCCCAGCATTTT.

The chain employs TRBV5-1 and TRBJ2-5; 11 nucleotides match TRBD2. The CDR3 spans 16 residues. V dropped 5 bases and J dropped 4; count of bases not matched to a gene: 10. Germline V gene sequence: CDR1 SGHRS, CDR2 YFSETQ. CDR3 loop: CASRDATSGIGETQYF. For the CDR3, the DNA is TGCGCCAGCAGAGACGCGACTAGCGGGATAGGAGAGACCCAGTACTTC.

The chain employs TRBV28 and TRBJ2-7; TRBD1 aligns across 9 bases. The V gene end was trimmed by 2 bases and the J gene end by 6 bases; junction bases not matched to a gene: 5. Germline loops: CDR1 MDHEN, CDR2 SYDVKM. The length of the CDR3 is 14 residues. The CDR3 sequence: CASSLGTGSREQYF. The DNA for the CDR3 is TGTGCCAGCAGTTTAGGGACAGGGTCGCGCGAGCAGTACTTC.

The rearrangement links TRBV28 to TRBJ1-5, with 9 bases aligning to TRBD1. The CDR3 has 15 residues. Trimming cost V 2 bases and J 8 bases; bases outside gene matches: 7. Germline values: CDR1 MDHEN, CDR2 SYDVKM. CDR3 protein: CASSLGTGINKPQHF. The CDR3 DNA is TGTGCCAGCAGTTTAGGGACAGGGATTAATAAGCCCCAGCATTTT.

V usage is TRBV10-1 and J usage is TRBJ2-1; 9 nucleotides align to TRBD2. V trimming: 4 bases; J trimming: 4 bases; junction bases outside the gene matches: 11. CDR3 length: 17 amino acids. Germline lookup yields CDR1 WNHNN and CDR2 SYGVQD (reference sequence). The CDR3 here is CASSGIPGLADYNEQFF. The DNA for the CDR3 is TGCGCCAGCAGTGGGATACCGGGACTAGCCGATTACAATGAGCAGTTCTTC.

The V and J genes are TRBV5-1 and TRBJ2-7; 10 bases match TRBD1. After removal of 4 bases from V and 7 bases from J, the junction contained 14 bases not matched to a gene. This CDR3 contains 16 residues. Germline V gene sequence: CDR1 SGHRS, CDR2 YFSETQ. The CDR3 DNA sequence: TGCGCCAGCAGCGCCTCCGGGACAGGGGCACTTTGGGAGCAGTACTTC. Encoded protein: CASSASGTGALWEQYF.

The chain joins TRBV7-3 to TRBJ2-1; perhaps TRBD1 as D (5 bases). V lost 4 bases and J 5 bases, leaving 15 bases between the germline ends. This CDR3 has 15 amino acids. Germline CDR1 and CDR2: SGHTA and FQGTGA. CDR3 in DNA: TGTGCCAGCAGCTCCACAGGTAGGGGCCACAATGAGCAGTTCTTC. It encodes CASSSTGRGHNEQFF.

The chain joins TRBV5-4 to TRBJ2-2; possibly TRBD1 for D (5 bases). The germline V gene has CDR1 SGHNT and CDR2 YYREEE (reference sequence). Between the trimmed V and J ends, which lost 0 bases and 1 base, there was a span of 10 bases. CDR3 size: 16 residues. This CDR3 is CASSLGAGWNTGELFF. The CDR3 bases are TGTGCCAGCAGCTTGGGGGCAGGGTGGAACACCGGGGAGCTGTTTTTT. Full variable domain (rest looked up from reference TRBV5-4 and TRBJ2-2): ETGVTQSPTHLIKTRGQQVTLRCSSQSGHNTVSWYQQALGQGPQFIFQYYREEENGRGNFPPRFSGLQFPNYSSELNVNALELDDSALYLCASSLGAGWNTGELFFGEGSRLTVL.

The CDR3 coding sequence is TGTGCCAGCAGCTCCTTAGCGGGGCCCAACAATGAGCAGTTCTTC. Residues: CASSSLAGPNNEQFF. The V and J genes are TRBV7-3 and TRBJ2-1, with 8 bases that match TRBD2. With 4 bases clipped from V and 5 bases from J, the junction kept 7 bases outside the gene matches. This CDR3 contains 15 residues. From germline, CDR1 is SGHTA and CDR2 FQGTGA.

The chain joins TRBV19 to TRBJ1-4; a possible D gene is TRBD1 (6 bases). The CDR3 sequence is 15 residues long. Trimming shortened V by 8 bases and J by 7 bases, and 20 bases separated the two germline ends. Looked up from germline, CDR1 is LNHDA and CDR2 is SQIVND (reference sequence). CDR3 protein: CASGAWGGVSEKLFF. CDR3 bases: TGTGCCAGTGGTGCTTGGGGGGGCGTGAGTGAAAAACTGTTTTTT.

V and J are TRBV11-2 and TRBJ2-3, with TRBD2 matching over 7 bases. The germline V gene has CDR1 SGHAT and CDR2 FQNNGV. The length of the CDR3 is 17 residues. With V trimmed by 3 bases and J by 0 bases, 9 bases remained unmatched. CDR3 bases: TGTGCCAGCAGCTTCGTGGCTAGCGGACACAGCACAGATACGCAGTATTTT. Translated, it gives CASSFVASGHSTDTQYF. The entire variable domain, with the rest obtained from reference TRBV11-2 and TRBJ2-3, is as follows: EAGVAQSPRYKIIEKRQSVAFWCNPISGHATLYWYQQILGQGPKLLIQFQNNGVVDDSQLPKDRFSAERLKGVDSTLKIQPAKLEDSAVYLCASSFVASGHSTDTQYFGPGTRLTVL.

V gene TRBV12-5 combines with J gene TRBJ1-5; possibly TRBD1 for D (5 bases). The V end was cut by 0 bases, the J end by 5 bases, with 14 bases between. Germline CDR1 LGHNT, CDR2 FRNRAP. This CDR3 has 16 residues. The CDR3 loop is CASGLVHGGYDQPQHF. The DNA of the CDR3 is TGTGCTAGTGGTTTGGTCCACGGGGGATACGATCAGCCCCAGCATTTT.

In DNA form, the CDR3 reads TGTGCCAGCAAGGGGACAGAGCATATTAACTATGGCTACACCTTC. This translates into CASKGTEHINYGYTF. The rearrangement links TRBV6-1 to TRBJ1-2, with 7 bases matching TRBD1. CDR1 is MNHNS and CDR2 is SASEGT in the germline V gene. V shed 7 bases and J 1 base; nucleotides not matched to a gene: 9. There are 15 residues in the CDR3.

The rearrangement uses TRBV29-1 and TRBJ1-5; D is unclear. There are 14 residues in the CDR3. Germline-derived CDR1 and CDR2 are SQVTM and ANQGSEA. V lost 1 base to trimming and J lost 0 bases, with 7 bases between them. The CDR3, as DNA: TGCAGCGTTGAAGTCGGAGATAGCAATCAGCCCCAGCATTTT. It yields the protein CSVEVGDSNQPQHF.